This TCR beta chain is drawn from a study of stem cell transplantation in POMP-related autoinflammatory disease. Study-wide context: Before transplant, CD4+ T cells skewed naive and CD8+ proportions were low. Overall study results and limits: Fewer unique TRB V-J gene pairings were identified in patients with PRAID.

Trimming took off 4 bases at V and 8 bases at J, with 11 bases between the two ends. This CDR3 contains 12 residues. CDR1 and CDR2 from the germline V gene are MDHEN and SYDVKM. Sequencing was performed with immunoSEQ multiplex PCR; in TCRdb, only in-frame clones are kept and a portion is missing. The sample holds more than 25,000 clones, about 86% seen once. PRAID combined immunodeficiency and autoinflammation. With regard to this clone: Its antigen remains unidentified.

The TCR was taken from a human donor with POMP-related autoinflammation and immune dysregulation (PRAID). This chain joins TRBV28 and TRBJ1-1; no reliable D call. The sequencing here drew on CD4+ T cells from PBMCs, taken before stem cell transplantation. The DNA for the CDR3 is TGTGCCAGCAGTTCGAACCTTGGGGAAGCTTTCTTT. This sequence encodes CASSSNLGEAFF.